The 13 T cell receptor beta chains listed next were all sequenced from one sample in a study of T cell changes during pregnancy in multiple sclerosis. Clones were read by immunoSEQ multiplex PCR, and TCRdb kept only the in-frame ones, dropping some. The table shows 55,000 to 65,000 clones, with about 92% occurring only once. This material consisted of peripheral blood, taken in the first trimester of pregnancy. The source is a female donor with multiple sclerosis, enrolled in a pregnancy study.

This chain links TRBV6-1 with TRBJ2-1; D is ambiguous. V was clipped by 6 bases and J by 10 bases, with 13 bases between them. This CDR3 has 12 residues. Germline assignment: CDR1 MNHNS and CDR2 SASEGT. CDR3 loop: CASRAYYLEQFF. The CDR3 DNA follows: TGTGCCAGCAGGGCATACTATTTGGAGCAGTTCTTC.

The chain couples TRBV11-2 to TRBJ2-7; 9 bases line up with TRBD1. This CDR3 is built from 14 residues. CDR1 and CDR2 from the germline V gene are SGHAT and FQNNGV. V trimming: 3 bases; J trimming: 2 bases; junction bases outside the gene matches: 2. CDR3 residues: CASSLGQGPYEQYF. Written as DNA, the CDR3 is TGTGCCAGCAGCTTGGGACAGGGCCCCTACGAGCAGTACTTC. Full variable domain (outside the CDR3, taken from reference TRBV11-2 and TRBJ2-7): EAGVAQSPRYKIIEKRQSVAFWCNPISGHATLYWYQQILGQGPKLLIQFQNNGVVDDSQLPKDRFSAERLKGVDSTLKIQPAKLEDSAVYLCASSLGQGPYEQYFGPGTRLTVT.

The J gene is TRBJ2-3, the V gene TRBV7-2, with TRBD2 matching over 8 bases. Germline assignment: CDR1 SGHTA and CDR2 FQGNSA. This CDR3 has 15 amino acids. V trimming: 0 bases; J trimming: 8 bases; junction bases outside the gene matches: 7. The CDR3, as DNA: TGTGCCAGCAGCTTAGCTAGCGGGGTGGGGGGTACGCAGTATTTT. Its protein is CASSLASGVGGTQYF.

This chain links TRBV7-2 with TRBJ2-5; D remains unclear. V gave up 0 bases and J gave up 4 bases, with 9 bases separating them. The CDR3 runs 14 residues. The germline V gene encodes CDR1 SGHTA and CDR2 FQGNSA. The CDR3 spells CASSLARSGETQYF. The CDR3 DNA reads as TGTGCCAGCAGCTTAGCCCGGTCAGGAGAGACCCAGTACTTC.

The rearrangement joins TRBV30 to TRBJ1-6, with D maybe TRBD1 (6 bases). CDR3 size: 18 residues. Germline V gene lookup returns CDR1 GTSNPN and CDR2 SVGIG (reference sequence). The V and J ends lost 3 bases and 0 bases respectively, with 18 bases between them. The CDR3 DNA reads TGTGCCTGGAGCTCCCTGGGGGCAGGGAGCTCCTATAATTCACCCCTCCACTTT. Amino acid sequence: CAWSSLGAGSSYNSPLHF.

This chain links TRBV6-5 with TRBJ2-4; 7 bases map to TRBD2. CDR3 size: 13 residues. Per germline, CDR1 MNHEY and CDR2 SVGAGI. Trimming at V came to 2 bases and at J to 14 bases, leaving 9 bases not matched to a gene. CDR3 residues: CASSYGSSGEKYF. Written as DNA, the CDR3 is TGTGCCAGCAGTTACGGGTCTAGCGGTGAAAAGTACTTC.

This clone was found once. The gene calls are TRBV4-3 and TRBJ2-1, with 15 bases lining up with TRBD2. Germline CDR1 and CDR2: LGHNA and YSLEER. J was trimmed by 6 bases and V by 4 bases; bases with no gene match: 10. This CDR3 is built from 18 residues. CDR3 residues: CASSRLSGLAGGSNEQFF. The CDR3 region has the DNA TGCGCCAGCAGCCGCCTCTCGGGACTAGCGGGGGGCAGCAATGAGCAGTTCTTC.

The chain employs TRBV2 and TRBJ1-2; a possible D gene is TRBD1 (5 bases). Trimming pared 6 bases from V and 8 bases from J, leaving 16 bases between. Germline lookup yields CDR1 SNHLY and CDR2 FYNNEI. This CDR3 region has 13 residues. The DNA for the CDR3 is TGTGCCAGCAGGGGCGGCGGGGGAGGGGGCTACACCTTC. Protein product: CASRGGGGGGYTF.

This clone was found once. The genes are TRBV4-3 and TRBJ2-3, with 10 bases lining up with TRBD2. The J segment lost 2 bases and the V segment lost 0 bases, leaving 5 bases of the junction unmatched. The CDR3 is made up of 17 amino acids. Germline V gene data show CDR1 as LGHNA and CDR2 as YSLEER. The CDR3 sequence is CASSQDLAGGPTDTQYF. For the CDR3, the DNA is TGCGCCAGCAGCCAAGATTTAGCGGGGGGCCCCACAGATACGCAGTATTTT.

This clone was detected only a few times. The chain couples TRBV18 to TRBJ1-1; no reliable D call. Germline CDR1 KGHSH, CDR2 LQKENI. V was shortened by 1 base and J by 0 bases, with 6 bases between the two germline ends. The CDR3 totals 14 residues. Written as DNA, the CDR3 is TGTGCCAGCTCACCACAGCATATGAACACTGAAGCTTTCTTT. This codes for CASSPQHMNTEAFF.

This chain joins TRBV7-9 and TRBJ1-6; D is perhaps TRBD1 (6 bases). The ends were cut back, 2 bases at V and 7 bases at J, with 18 bases in the middle. Germline V gene data show CDR1 as SEHNR and CDR2 as FQNEAQ (reference sequence). The CDR3 is 17 residues long. CDR3 bases: TGTGCCAGCAGCTTAACCCCGGACAGCCGGCGCAATTCACCCCTCCACTTT. Protein: CASSLTPDSRRNSPLHF.

This chain links TRBV5-6 with TRBJ2-7, with 7 bases fitting TRBD1. The CDR3 totals 15 residues. V lost 6 bases and J lost 0; bases outside the gene matches: 9. Germline V CDR1 and CDR2: SGHDT, YYEEEE. The CDR3 is CASTGTELFSYEQYF. The CDR3 region has the DNA TGTGCCAGCACCGGGACAGAATTATTCTCCTACGAGCAGTACTTC.

The chain employs TRBV5-4 and TRBJ2-7; 7 nucleotides agree with TRBD2. This CDR3 contains 14 residues. J gave up 4 bases and V 4 bases, and 8 bases lay outside the gene matches. The germline V gene encodes CDR1 SGHNT and CDR2 YYREEE (reference sequence). The DNA of the CDR3 is TGTGCCAGCAGCCCTCGGGGGGTTCGTTACGAGCAGTACTTC. Encoded protein: CASSPRGVRYEQYF.